Listed below are T cell receptor beta chains from one sample, sequenced in a study of low-dose radiotherapy and immunotherapy resistance in tumors. Via MiXCR, TCRdb re-called the reads, giving one row per CDR3 protein. This table has 40,000 or so distinct CDR3 sequences, about 20% appearing once. Sample: PBMCs, taken after low-dose radiotherapy plus immunotherapy. The source is a female donor with ovarian cancer. Each CDR3 is given with its conserved first and last residue. D genes are given only for firm matches. Size values are once, few and many counts, or a class for expanded clones, and some rows have none.

J,V,D,size,DNA,CDR3
TRBJ2-1,TRBV20-1,TRBD2,many,TGCAGTGCTTCCTTAGGGACTAGCGGTAACAATGAGCAGTTCTTC,CSASLGTSGNNEQFF
TRBJ2-2,TRBV3-1,NA,many,TGTGCCAGCAGCCAAGATCGACACGGTGTGACCGGGGAGCTGTTTTTT,CASSQDRHGVTGELFF
TRBJ1-5,TRBV10-3,NA,many,TGTGCCATCAGTGAGTCGGCGAGTTTTGGCAATCAGCCCCAGCATTTT,CAISESASFGNQPQHF
TRBJ2-7,TRBV6-2/TRBV6-3,NA,many,TGTGCCAGCAGACCTGGTTCAGGACTTATCACCTACGAGCAGTACTTC,CASRPGSGLITYEQYF
TRBJ2-3,TRBV11-2,TRBD1,many,TGTGCCAGCAGCCAGGACAGGGGCCCCACAGATACGCAGTATTTT,CASSQDRGPTDTQYF
TRBJ2-1,TRBV20-1,NA,many,TGCAGTGCTAGCGCCCGCTTAGATGAGCAGTTCTTC,CSASARLDEQFF
TRBJ2-5,TRBV15,TRBD1,NA,TGTGCCACCAGCGGCCAATCAGGGGGAAGAGAGACCCAGTACTTC,CATSGQSGGRETQYF
TRBJ2-3,TRBV7-3,TRBD2,many,TGTGCCAGCAGCTTAGGCATTCCGGGACTAGCGGGGAAAGATACGCAGTATTTT,CASSLGIPGLAGKDTQYF
TRBJ2-3,TRBV30,NA,many,TGTGCCTGGAGGGTGGGGTTCACAGATACGCAGTATTTT,CAWRVGFTDTQYF
TRBJ1-5,TRBV28,NA,NA,TGTGCCAGCAGTTTATGGGCAGGGGATCAGCCCCAGCATTTT,CASSLWAGDQPQHF
TRBJ1-1,TRBV2,NA,NA,TGTGCCAGCGCCCGACTACAGGGGAACACTGAAGCTTTCTTT,CASARLQGNTEAFF
TRBJ1-5,TRBV9,NA,many,TGTGCCAGCAGCGTAGATGGGGGTAGCAATCAGCCCCAGCATTTT,CASSVDGGSNQPQHF
TRBJ2-7,TRBV4-1,NA,many,TGCGCCAGCAGCCAAGCTCCCGGGACGGCCACCGGCGAGCAGTACTTC,CASSQAPGTATGEQYF
TRBJ2-5,TRBV29-1,NA,many,TGCAGCGTTGAAGGCTGGTGGGGACAACCCCAAGAGACCCAGTACTTC,CSVEGWWGQPQETQYF
TRBJ2-5,TRBV15,TRBD1,many,TGTGCCACCAGCAGAGAAGGTCTAGGACAGGGGCTCGAGACCCAGTACTTC,CATSREGLGQGLETQYF
TRBJ2-5,TRBV12-3/TRBV12-4,NA,NA,TGTGCCAGCAGTTTCGTTGGAGAGACCCAGTACTTC,CASSFVGETQYF
TRBJ2-7,TRBV2,TRBD1,many,TGTGCCAGCTTTCAATCCGGGACAGGGTCCTACGAGCAGTACTTC,CASFQSGTGSYEQYF
TRBJ1-2,TRBV10-3,NA,many,TGTGCCATCAGTGAGGGGGACACCCGGCGGTATGGCTACACCTTC,CAISEGDTRRYGYTF
TRBJ2-7,TRBV6-2/TRBV6-3,TRBD1,NA,TGTGCCAGCAGTTACCCGGGACAGGATAAGAAGCAGTACTTC,CASSYPGQDKKQYF
TRBJ2-5,TRBV20-1,NA,many,TGCAGTGCCCCGGGGGTGGGAGAGACCCAGTACTTC,CSAPGVGETQYF
TRBJ2-2,TRBV7-9,NA,many,TGTGCCAGCAGCTTATCCTTTCCGGCCGGGGAGCTGTTTTTT,CASSLSFPAGELFF
TRBJ2-2,TRBV5-1,NA,NA,TGCGCCAGCAGCTTAAGTGAGGGGACCGGGGAGCTGTTTTTT,CASSLSEGTGELFF
TRBJ2-7,TRBV5-1,TRBD2,many,TGCGCCAGCAGCCAGACTAGCGGGGGGACCTACGAGCAGTACTTC,CASSQTSGGTYEQYF
TRBJ2-1,TRBV24-1,TRBD2,many,TGTGCCACCAGTGATTTAAAGCTAGCGGGAGCACACAATGAGCAGTTCTTC,CATSDLKLAGAHNEQFF
TRBJ1-2,TRBV19,NA,NA,TGTGCCAGTGGATCAACAGGGATTCATGGCTACACCTTC,CASGSTGIHGYTF
TRBJ2-3,TRBV29-1,NA,NA,TGCAGCGTTGAACGGGCCGCGCGGGCAGATACGCAGTATTTT,CSVERAARADTQYF
TRBJ2-3,TRBV6-5,TRBD2,NA,TGTGCCAGCAGTCCCGGAGCGCGACTAGCGGGAGGGAAAGATACGCAGTATTTT,CASSPGARLAGGKDTQYF